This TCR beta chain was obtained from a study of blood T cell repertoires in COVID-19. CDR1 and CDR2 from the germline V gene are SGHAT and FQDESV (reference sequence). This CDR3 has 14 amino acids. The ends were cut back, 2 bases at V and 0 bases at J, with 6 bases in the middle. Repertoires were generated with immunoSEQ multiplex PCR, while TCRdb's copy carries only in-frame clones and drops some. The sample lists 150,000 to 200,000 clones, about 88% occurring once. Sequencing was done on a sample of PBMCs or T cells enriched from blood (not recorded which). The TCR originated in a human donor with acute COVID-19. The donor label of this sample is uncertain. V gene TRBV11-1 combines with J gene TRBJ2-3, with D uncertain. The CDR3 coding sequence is TGTGCCAGCAGCTTAATGTCTAGCACAGATACGCAGTATTTT. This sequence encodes CASSLMSSTDTQYF.